This TCR beta chain was observed in a study of cytotoxic CD8 clonotypes in ibrutinib-treated CLL. About the research overall: Mean yields were almost 260,000 productive templates and some 90,000 productive rearrangements per sample.

Broader study findings: Clonality (at baseline) was higher than in age-matched healthy donors and tracked circulating CD8+ T-cell counts. The study sampled sustained-remission and progressing patients at different times.

Cryopreserved PBMCs supplied roughly 2 micrograms of genomic DNA for TCR beta libraries. The V and J ends lost 2 bases and 0 bases respectively, with 5 bases between them. CDR1 and CDR2 (germline): KGHSH, LQKENI. This CDR3 comprises 15 residues. Some clones are missing from TCRdb's copy, which holds only in-frame ones; the method was immunoSEQ multiplex PCR. The data show about 150,000 clones, roughly three quarters seen once. To note about this clone: The antigen remains undetermined. This sample includes further DNA sequences coding for the same CDR3.

The sequencing used PBMCs, collected after 24 months of ibrutinib treatment. The source of this sequence is a human donor with chronic lymphocytic leukemia. The chain combines TRBV18 with TRBJ2-6; D is perhaps TRBD1 (5 bases). This CDR3 is CASSPRGSGANVLTF. The CDR3 nucleotides are TGTGCCAGCTCACCAAGGGGCTCTGGGGCCAACGTCCTGACTTTC.